This T cell receptor (beta chain) was captured by sequencing in a study of graft-versus-host responses after intestinal transplantation. The wider study: Following induction with anti-thymocyte globulin, all recipients were given tacrolimus and steroids for approximately 3 years.

Study-wide results and caveats: Allograft graft-versus-host to host-versus-graft clonal ratios ran high in patients with graft-donor T cell macrochimerism. Marrow from the recipient contained GvH clones, some of which had appeared first in ileum or blood.

Per germline, CDR1 SGHKS and CDR2 YYEKEE (reference sequence). V lost 1 base, J lost 4 bases, and 12 bases lay in between. The CDR3 has 15 residues. The table came from immunoSEQ multiplex PCR; TCRdb's copy has only in-frame clones and leaves some out. The data show more than 95,000 clones, about nine tenths seen once. With respect to this clone: Antigen unknown.

The sample consisted of unstimulated CD4+ T cells sorted from spleen or lymph node cells, taken before intestinal transplant. V usage is TRBV5-5 and J usage is TRBJ2-1, with D perhaps matching TRBD1 (5 bases). The clonotype comes from a human donor who received an intestinal transplant. CDR3 sequence (DNA): TGTGCCAGCAGCTTGATCCAGGGTATGTACAATGAGCAGTTCTTC. Protein product: CASSLIQGMYNEQFF. The whole variable domain, remainder taken from reference TRBV5-5 and TRBJ2-1, is DAGVTQSPTHLIKTRGQQVTLRCSPISGHKSVSWYQQVLGQGPQFIFQYYEKEERGRGNFPDRFSARQFPNYSSELNVNALLLGDSALYLCASSLIQGMYNEQFFGPGTRLTVL.